Below, 30 T cell receptor beta chains from the same sample are listed, as sequenced in a study of blood T cell repertoires in COVID-19. Method: immunoSEQ multiplex PCR; TCRdb's copy keeps in-frame clones and lacks some. The sample consists of some 200,000 clones, around 82% of them appearing once. Sequencing was performed on PBMCs or T cells enriched from blood (not recorded which). The receptors derive from a woman in her forties or fifties who had been exposed to COVID-19.

The rearrangement links TRBV5-1 to TRBJ1-1; 11 bases agree with TRBD1. Trimming took 7 bases from V and 4 from J; bases not matched to a gene: 12. This CDR3 has 16 residues. CDR1 and CDR2 from the germline V gene are SGHRS and YFSETQ. The CDR3 nucleotides are TGCGCCAGCTCCCGGGACAGGGGGAATAGGGGCACTGAAGCTTTCTTT. Protein product: CASSRDRGNRGTEAFF.

This clone was picked up one time. CDR3 sequence reads: CASIRQGGTGELFF. Here the CDR3 DNA reads TGTGCCAGCATAAGACAGGGAGGCACCGGGGAGCTGTTTTTT. The chain joins TRBV19 to TRBJ2-2; perhaps TRBD1 as D (7 bases). Germline CDR1 LNHDA, CDR2 SQIVND (reference sequence). This CDR3 region has 14 residues. Trimming took off 9 bases at V and 4 bases at J, with 15 bases between the two ends.

The rearrangement links TRBV4-3 to TRBJ1-6; D not resolved. Trimming took 1 base from V and 9 from J, leaving 13 bases between them. Germline CDR1 is LGHNA and CDR2 is YSLEER. The CDR3 consists of 15 residues. DNA of the CDR3: TGCGCCAGCAGCCAAGCAAACACCGATCTTTCACCCCTCCACTTT. Encoded protein: CASSQANTDLSPLHF.

This chain links TRBV7-9 with TRBJ2-7; 11 bases match TRBD2. The CDR3 totals 17 residues. Trimming at V came to 11 bases and at J to 4 bases, leaving 19 bases not matched to a gene. Germline-derived CDR1 and CDR2 are SEHNR and FQNEAQ (reference sequence). CDR3 residues: CAPRPASGGIRGYEQYF. CDR3 nucleotides: TGTGCCCCTCGCCCCGCTAGCGGGGGGATAAGGGGTTACGAGCAGTACTTC. The full variable domain, with the rest looked up from reference TRBV7-9 and TRBJ2-7, is DTGVSQNPRHKITKRGQNVTFRCDPISEHNRLYWYRQTLGQGPEFLTYFQNEAQLEKSRLLSDRFSAERPKGSFSTLEIQRTEQGDSAMYLCAPRPASGGIRGYEQYFGPGTRLTVT.

The J gene is TRBJ2-7, the V gene TRBV27; maybe TRBD2 (5 bases). The V gene lost 0 bases and the J gene lost 6 bases, with 9 bases spanning the gap. Germline lookup yields CDR1 MNHEY and CDR2 SMNVEV (reference sequence). The CDR3 loop spans 13 amino acids. The CDR3 loop reads CASSLSAGGEQYF. CDR3 nucleotide sequence: TGTGCCAGCAGTTTATCTGCTGGAGGCGAGCAGTACTTC.

This sequence joins TRBV5-1 and TRBJ2-3; D is perhaps TRBD2 (6 bases). Germline V gene lookup returns CDR1 SGHRS and CDR2 YFSETQ. The CDR3 contains 15 residues. V lost 3 bases to trimming and J lost 2 bases, with 13 bases between them. The DNA of the CDR3 is TGCGCCAGCAGCTCGGGGGACTTTTCCACAGATACGCAGTATTTT. Translating it yields CASSSGDFSTDTQYF.

The rearrangement joins TRBV7-8 to TRBJ2-5; 8 positions agree with TRBD1. V shed 7 bases and J 5 bases; nucleotides not matched to a gene: 12. The germline V gene encodes CDR1 SGHVS and CDR2 FQNEAQ. There are 15 residues in the CDR3. DNA for the CDR3: TGTGCCAGCACCCCTGGGACAGGAATGGTGGAGACCCAGTACTTC. As protein: CASTPGTGMVETQYF.

The chain recombines TRBV5-4 with TRBJ1-2, with 10 bases lining up with TRBD1. The CDR3 sequence is 15 residues long. The trim removed 4 bases at V and 5 bases at J, leaving 8 bases unmatched. Germline lookup yields CDR1 SGHNT and CDR2 YYREEE (reference sequence). CDR3 bases: TGTGCCAGCAGCCCAAGACAGGGGGCGCGATATGGCTACACCTTC. Translating gives CASSPRQGARYGYTF.

The chain uses TRBV6-4 and TRBJ2-3; TRBD2 agrees at 9 bases. V shed 3 bases, J shed 5 bases, and the junction held 3 bases outside the gene matches. The CDR3 is made up of 14 amino acids. Germline assignment: CDR1 MRHNA and CDR2 SNTAGT. The CDR3 nucleotides are TGTGCCAGCAGTGAAGCGGGGGGCGAAGATACGCAGTATTTT. Amino acids: CASSEAGGEDTQYF.

The chain joins TRBV25-1 to TRBJ1-1; D might be TRBD1 (5 bases). Trimming stripped 6 bases from V and 5 bases from J, with 13 bases between. The CDR3 sequence is 13 residues long. Germline CDR1 reads MGHDK; CDR2 reads SYGVNS. The CDR3 loop reads CASRFGGETEAFF. The CDR3 coding sequence is TGTGCCAGCAGGTTCGGGGGGGAGACTGAAGCTTTCTTT.

The chain carries TRBV3-1 (or the pseudogene TRBV3-2) and TRBJ1-5, with D unclear. V was cut by 0 bases and J by 9 bases, with 9 bases left in between. The CDR3 totals 13 residues. From germline, CDR1 is LGHDT and CDR2 YNNKEL (reference sequence). The CDR3 DNA sequence: TGTGCCAGCAGCCAAGATACGGTCGGGCCCCAGCATTTT. It codes for CASSQDTVGPQHF.

The chain couples TRBV2 to TRBJ1-5; D uncertain. The CDR3 is 13 residues long. Per germline, CDR1 SNHLY and CDR2 FYNNEI. Between the trimmed V and J ends, which lost 7 bases and 4 bases, there was a span of 11 bases. CDR3 nucleotides: TGTGCCAGCACGCGCGGGGTAAATCAGCCCCAGCATTTT. Protein: CASTRGVNQPQHF.

This chain connects TRBV2 to TRBJ2-7; 7 positions match TRBD2. CDR3 size: 12 residues. The V and J ends lost 11 bases and 3 bases, in that order; junction bases with no gene match: 7. CDR1 SNHLY and CDR2 FYNNEI come from the germline V gene. CDR3 DNA sequence: TGTGCCGGCCAAGGGGAGGGCTACGAGCAGTACTTC. This codes for CAGQGEGYEQYF.

Here the CDR3 reads CASNLDSYNYGYTF. The CDR3 DNA reads as TGTGCCAGCAATTTGGACAGCTACAACTATGGCTACACCTTC. The V gene is TRBV7-2, the J gene TRBJ1-2, with D possibly matching TRBD1 (6 bases). The germline V gene has CDR1 SGHTA and CDR2 FQGNSA. This CDR3 has 14 residues. V lost 7 bases and J lost 2, with 14 bases in between.

V and J are TRBV6-1 and TRBJ1-6; D may be TRBD1 (6 bases). CDR1 and CDR2 (germline): MNHNS, SASEGT. The CDR3 consists of 14 residues. Trimming left V 3 bases short and J 7 bases short, with 10 bases between. CDR3 coding DNA: TGTGCCAGCAGTGACAGGGGACGGAATTCACCCCTCCACTTT. Translated: CASSDRGRNSPLHF.

V and J are TRBV15 and TRBJ2-3; 7 positions match TRBD1. This CDR3 contains 16 residues. The V gene end was trimmed by 0 bases and the J gene end by 1 base; junction bases not matched to a gene: 4. CDR1 and CDR2 (germline): LNHNV, YYDKDF (reference sequence). As DNA, the CDR3 is TGTGCCACCAGCAGAGATTTCGGGACAGGCACAGATACGCAGTATTTT. It is translated as CATSRDFGTGTDTQYF.

The chain links TRBV3-1 (or the pseudogene TRBV3-2) to TRBJ2-5; 9 nucleotides agree with TRBD2. Losses at the gene ends were 1 base for V and 9 bases for J; bases not matched to a gene: 9. This CDR3 has 15 residues. Germline CDR1 and CDR2: LGHDT and YNNKEL (reference sequence). The CDR3 bases are TGTGCCAGCAGCCAAGTTGCGCGGGGGGGCGAGGCCCAGTACTTC. Translating it yields CASSQVARGGEAQYF.

This rearrangement joins TRBV10-1 to TRBJ2-2, with D tentatively TRBD2 (5 bases). The V end was cut by 5 bases, the J end by 6 bases, with 10 bases between. This CDR3 contains 13 residues. CDR1 is WNHNN and CDR2 is SYGVQD in the germline V gene (reference sequence). CDR3 protein: CASSWRNPGELFF. The CDR3 DNA reads as TGCGCCAGCAGTTGGAGGAATCCCGGGGAGCTGTTTTTT.

This chain uses TRBV7-8 with TRBJ1-1, with a weak D call TRBD1 (5 bases). CDR1 is SGHVS, CDR2 FQNEAQ, per germline. The V and J ends lost 7 bases and 6 bases respectively, with 12 bases between them. The CDR3 has 12 amino acids. The CDR3 reads CASTHRGAEAFF. The CDR3 region has the DNA TGTGCCAGCACCCACCGGGGGGCTGAAGCTTTCTTT.

The rearrangement links TRBV5-6 to TRBJ1-1; the D gene is possibly TRBD1 (5 bases). Trimming shortened V by 4 bases and J by 8 bases, and 12 bases separated the two germline ends. Per germline, CDR1 SGHDT and CDR2 YYEEEE. The CDR3 runs to 12 residues. The CDR3 sequence: CASSKVGREAFF. In nucleotides, the CDR3 is TGTGCCAGCAGCAAGGTGGGGCGCGAAGCTTTCTTT.

The sample holds one count of this clone. The chain has TRBV6-5 and TRBJ1-1; possibly TRBD1 for D (6 bases). Germline assignment: CDR1 MNHEY and CDR2 SVGAGI. The CDR3 covers 13 residues. The V end was cut by 5 bases, the J end by 6 bases, with 13 bases between. CDR3 in amino acids: CASSQTGTSEAFF. Here the CDR3 DNA reads TGTGCCAGCAGTCAAACCGGGACATCTGAAGCTTTCTTT.

As concerns this clone: Other DNA variants within this sample encode the same CDR3. The chain links TRBV28 to TRBJ1-2; D is ambiguous. CDR3 size: 11 residues. V lost 3 bases, J lost 8 bases, and 7 bases lay in between. From germline, CDR1 is MDHEN and CDR2 SYDVKM. CDR3 coding DNA: TGTGCCAGCAGTTTCCTTCAGGGCTACACCTTC. Translating it yields CASSFLQGYTF.

The chain recombines TRBV5-1 with TRBJ2-1, with a weak D call TRBD2 (8 bases). Per germline, CDR1 SGHRS and CDR2 YFSETQ. The CDR3 contains 16 residues. Trimming left V 0 bases short and J 4 bases short, with 14 bases between. CDR3 amino acids: CASSLAGGGRYNEQFF. For the CDR3, the DNA is TGCGCCAGCAGCTTGGCGGGAGGGGGCCGTTACAATGAGCAGTTCTTC. The full variable domain, in which reference TRBV5-1 and TRBJ2-1 provide the parts outside the CDR3, is KAGVTQTPRYLIKTRGQQVTLSCSPISGHRSVSWYQQTPGQGLQFLFEYFSETQRNKGNFPGRFSGRQFSNSRSEMNVSTLELGDSALYLCASSLAGGGRYNEQFFGPGTRLTVL.

This chain connects TRBV27 to TRBJ1-2; the match to TRBD1 covers 10 bases. V was clipped by 4 bases and J by 3 bases; unmatched bases: 20. The length of the CDR3 is 20 residues. Germline V gives CDR1 MNHEY, CDR2 SMNVEV (reference sequence). CDR3 residues: CASSSGRWLGTGVSYYGYTF. CDR3 DNA: TGTGCCAGCAGTTCTGGTAGATGGTTAGGGACAGGGGTCTCCTACTATGGCTACACCTTC.

The CDR3 sequence: CASRRNPEHTYEQYF. CDR3 nucleotides: TGCGCCAGCAGGAGGAATCCCGAACACACCTACGAGCAGTACTTC. The rearrangement uses TRBV5-1 and TRBJ2-7; unclear D gene. Germline CDR1 and CDR2: SGHRS and YFSETQ. Trimming removed 5 bases from V and 2 bases from J, with 17 bases in between. The CDR3 sequence is 15 residues long.

J is TRBJ2-2 and V is TRBV7-8, with TRBD1 matching 7 bases. V gave up 6 bases and J gave up 0 bases; unmatched junction bases: 7. Per germline, CDR1 SGHVS and CDR2 FQNEAQ. The CDR3 loop spans 16 amino acids. CDR3 DNA: TGTGCCAGCAGAGGACAGGCAGGGCCGAACACCGGGGAGCTGTTTTTT. Protein: CASRGQAGPNTGELFF.

In its sample, this clone was seen once. CDR3 sequence: CASSSRSPTEAFF. In DNA, the CDR3 is TGTGCCAGCAGTTCTAGGTCCCCCACTGAAGCTTTCTTT. This rearrangement joins TRBV12-3 or TRBV12-4 to TRBJ1-1; D gene ambiguous. This CDR3 has 13 amino acids. Trimming pared 4 bases from V and 4 bases from J, leaving 10 bases between.

A single count supports this clone. J is TRBJ2-3 and V is TRBV7-6; D gene ambiguous. This CDR3 contains 13 residues. V was clipped by 10 bases and J by 1 base, with 12 bases between them. CDR1 and CDR2 from the germline V gene are SGHVS and FNYEAQ. The CDR3 spells CAISSAGTDTQYF. The CDR3 DNA follows: TGTGCCATCTCCTCCGCGGGCACAGATACGCAGTATTTT.

The chain uses TRBV5-1 and TRBJ2-1; the match to TRBD2 covers 7 bases. The germline CDR1 and CDR2 sequences are SGHRS and YFSETQ. The CDR3 is made up of 15 amino acids. The V gene end was trimmed by 6 bases and the J gene end by 1 base; junction bases not matched to a gene: 7. The CDR3 bases are TGCGCCAGCACTTACGACGGGGGGTCCTACAATGAGCAGTTCTTC. Translated: CASTYDGGSYNEQFF.

The chain employs TRBV7-2 and TRBJ2-5; maybe TRBD2 (5 bases). The ends were cut back, 0 bases at V and 7 bases at J, with 12 bases in the middle. Germline-derived CDR1 and CDR2 are SGHTA and FQGNSA. This CDR3 is built from 14 residues. CDR3 sequence: CASSLAPGSATQYF. As DNA, the CDR3 is TGTGCCAGCAGCTTAGCTCCGGGGTCGGCGACCCAGTACTTC.